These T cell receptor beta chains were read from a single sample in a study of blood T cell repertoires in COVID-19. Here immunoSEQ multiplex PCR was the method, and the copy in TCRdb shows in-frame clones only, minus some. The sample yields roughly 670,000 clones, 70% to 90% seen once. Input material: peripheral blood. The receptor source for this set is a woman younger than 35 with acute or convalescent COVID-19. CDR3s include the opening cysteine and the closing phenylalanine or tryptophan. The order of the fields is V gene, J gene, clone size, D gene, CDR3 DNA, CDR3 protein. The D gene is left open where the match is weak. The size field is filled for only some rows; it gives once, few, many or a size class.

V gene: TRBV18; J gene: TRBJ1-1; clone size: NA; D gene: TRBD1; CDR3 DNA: TGTGCCAGCTCCCCCGGACAGGCCCTGAACACTGAAGCTTTCTTT; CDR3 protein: CASSPGQALNTEAFF
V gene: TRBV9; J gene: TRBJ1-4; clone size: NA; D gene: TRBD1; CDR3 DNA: TGTGCCAGCAGCGGGCAGGGGGCCCCTCAGGAAAAACTGTTTTTT; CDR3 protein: CASSGQGAPQEKLFF
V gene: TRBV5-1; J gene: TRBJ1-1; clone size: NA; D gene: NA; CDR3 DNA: TGCGCCAGCAGGGGAGCCTCCACTGAAGCTTTCTTT; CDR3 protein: CASRGASTEAFF
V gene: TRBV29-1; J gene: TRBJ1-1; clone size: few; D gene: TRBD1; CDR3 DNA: TGCAGCGTTGATGGACTGGGACAGGGACGGGGCACTGAAGCTTTCTTT; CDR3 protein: CSVDGLGQGRGTEAFF
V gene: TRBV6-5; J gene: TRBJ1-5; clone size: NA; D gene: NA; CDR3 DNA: TGTGCCAGCAGTACGACAGCCGGCGGCAATCAGCCCCAGCATTTT; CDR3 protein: CASSTTAGGNQPQHF
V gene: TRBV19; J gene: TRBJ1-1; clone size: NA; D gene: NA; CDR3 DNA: TGTGCCAGTAGTATAGCGGTAACTGAAGCTTTCTTT; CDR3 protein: CASSIAVTEAFF
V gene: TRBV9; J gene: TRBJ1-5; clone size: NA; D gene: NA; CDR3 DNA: TGTGCCAGCAGCCGCATGGTGGGGGCTGGTCAGCCCCAGCATTTT; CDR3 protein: CASSRMVGAGQPQHF
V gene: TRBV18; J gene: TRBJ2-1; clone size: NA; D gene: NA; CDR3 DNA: TGTGCCAGCTCACGAGGGGGGGCCGGGAATGAGCAGTTCTTC; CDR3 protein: CASSRGGAGNEQFF
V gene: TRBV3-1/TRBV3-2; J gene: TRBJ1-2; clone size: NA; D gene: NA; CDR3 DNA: TGTGCCAGCAGCCCCACGGACAGTTGGGGACGTGGCTACACCTTC; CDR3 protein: CASSPTDSWGRGYTF
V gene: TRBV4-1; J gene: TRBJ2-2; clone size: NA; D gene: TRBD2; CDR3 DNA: TGCGCCAGCAGCCAAGAGTTCCTAGCGGGGGGATTTCACACCGGGGAGCTGTTTTTT; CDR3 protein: CASSQEFLAGGFHTGELFF